This TCR beta chain originates from a study of blood T cell repertoires in COVID-19. TCRdb's table, derived via immunoSEQ multiplex PCR, lists solely in-frame clones and lacks some. Altogether 350,000 to 500,000 clones are present, around 90% being singletons, with the ten largest covering 0.8% to 0.9%. Germline CDR1 SGHDT, CDR2 YYEEEE. The CDR3 covers 13 residues. Trimming at V came to 4 bases and at J to 6 bases, leaving 5 bases not matched to a gene. The TCR originated in a man younger than 30 with COVID-19, enrolled during active disease. The sequenced material came from peripheral blood. The chain joins TRBV5-6 to TRBJ1-2; 8 positions agree with TRBD1. The CDR3 protein is CASSEAGGNGYTF. The CDR3 DNA is TGTGCCAGCAGCGAGGCAGGGGGCAATGGCTACACCTTC.